This record covers a single TCR beta chain. In the source study's methods: For nucleated cells, counts were estimated from reference gene primer amplification. The assay was immunoSEQ multiplex PCR, and TCRdb's table has in-frame clones only and misses some. The V and J calls and clone size come from that table; D and trimming were worked out from the DNA. The data show about 73,000 clones, 85% to 90% seen once. The data stem from a study of blood T cell repertoires in COVID-19. This sequence was found in an elderly man with acute or convalescent COVID-19. The sequencing sample was made of peripheral blood.

The CDR3 coding sequence is TGCGCCAGCAGCCAGCCGCCCGCGGGAAAGAATCAGCCCCAGCATTTT. Translating it yields CASSQPPAGKNQPQHF. The chain uses TRBV4-1 and TRBJ1-5; D remains unclear. Germline V lookup: CDR1 MGHRA, CDR2 YSYEKL. The CDR3 runs 16 residues. V was clipped by 3 bases and J by 4 bases, with 16 bases between them.